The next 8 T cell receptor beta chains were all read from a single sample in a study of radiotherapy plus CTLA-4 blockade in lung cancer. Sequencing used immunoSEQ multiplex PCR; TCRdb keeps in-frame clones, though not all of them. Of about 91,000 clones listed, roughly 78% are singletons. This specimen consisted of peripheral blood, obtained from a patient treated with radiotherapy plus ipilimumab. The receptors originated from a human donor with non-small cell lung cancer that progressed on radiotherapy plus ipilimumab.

CDR3 loop: CASTLDSNQPQHF. The DNA of the CDR3 is TGTGCCAGCACCTTGGATAGCAATCAGCCCCAGCATTTT. The chain carries TRBV6-1 and TRBJ1-5; D not resolved. The length of the CDR3 is 13 residues. Trimming took off 7 bases at V and 0 bases at J, with 7 bases between the two ends. The germline gives CDR1 MNHNS, CDR2 SASEGT.

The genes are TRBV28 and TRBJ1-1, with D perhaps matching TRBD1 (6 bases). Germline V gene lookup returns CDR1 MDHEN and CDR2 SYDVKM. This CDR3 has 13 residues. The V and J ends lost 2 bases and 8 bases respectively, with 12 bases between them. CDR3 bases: TGTGCCAGCAGTTTAGACAGGCCGGTCGAAGCTTTCTTT. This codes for CASSLDRPVEAFF.

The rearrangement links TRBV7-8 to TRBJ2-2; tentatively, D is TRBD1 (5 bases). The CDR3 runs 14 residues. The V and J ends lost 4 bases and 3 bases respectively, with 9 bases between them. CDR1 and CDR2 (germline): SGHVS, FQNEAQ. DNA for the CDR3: TGTGCCAGCAGCTCTGACAGATACACCGGGGAGCTGTTTTTT. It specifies CASSSDRYTGELFF.

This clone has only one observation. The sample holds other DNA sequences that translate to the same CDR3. The CDR3 here is CASSLAGANTDTQYF. CDR3 coding DNA: TGTGCCAGCAGCTTGGCAGGGGCGAACACAGATACGCAGTATTTT. The rearrangement joins TRBV9 to TRBJ2-3, with D perhaps TRBD1 (6 bases). The ends were cut back, 4 bases at V and 2 bases at J, with 14 bases in the middle. CDR1 SGDLS and CDR2 YYNGEE come from the germline V gene. The CDR3 covers 15 residues.

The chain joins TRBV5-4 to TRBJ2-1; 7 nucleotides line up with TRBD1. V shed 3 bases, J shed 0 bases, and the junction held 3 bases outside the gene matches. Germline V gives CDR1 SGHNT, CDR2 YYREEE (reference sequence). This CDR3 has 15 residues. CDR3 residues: CASSSTGVSYNEQFF. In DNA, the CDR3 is TGTGCCAGCAGCTCCACAGGGGTCTCCTACAATGAGCAGTTCTTC.

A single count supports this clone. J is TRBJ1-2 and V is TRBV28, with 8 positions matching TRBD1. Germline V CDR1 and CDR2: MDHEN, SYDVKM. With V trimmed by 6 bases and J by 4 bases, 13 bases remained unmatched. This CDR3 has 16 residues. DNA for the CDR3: TGTGCCAGCAGCGCTCTCCGGGACAGGACACCCTATGGCTACACCTTC. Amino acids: CASSALRDRTPYGYTF.

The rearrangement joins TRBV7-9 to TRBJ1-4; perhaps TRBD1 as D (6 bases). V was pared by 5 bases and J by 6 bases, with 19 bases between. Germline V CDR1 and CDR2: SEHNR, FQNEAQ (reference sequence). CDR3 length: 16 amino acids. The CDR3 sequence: CASSPRGGSRDEKLFF. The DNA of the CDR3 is TGTGCCAGCAGCCCCCGGGGGGGCAGTCGGGATGAAAAACTGTTTTTT. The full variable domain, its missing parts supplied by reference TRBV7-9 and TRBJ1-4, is DTGVSQNPRHKITKRGQNVTFRCDPISEHNRLYWYRQTLGQGPEFLTYFQNEAQLEKSRLLSDRFSAERPKGSFSTLEIQRTEQGDSAMYLCASSPRGGSRDEKLFFGSGTQLSVL.

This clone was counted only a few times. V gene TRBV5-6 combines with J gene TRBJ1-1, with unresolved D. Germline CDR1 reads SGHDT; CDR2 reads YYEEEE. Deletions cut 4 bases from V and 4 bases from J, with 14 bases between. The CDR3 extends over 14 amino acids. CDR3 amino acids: CASSQAGWVTEAFF. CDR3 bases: TGTGCCAGCAGCCAAGCGGGGTGGGTCACTGAAGCTTTCTTT.